This is a list of T cell receptor beta chains from one sample in a study of T cell changes during pregnancy in multiple sclerosis. The protocol was immunoSEQ multiplex PCR, while the TCRdb copy is restricted to in-frame clones and leaves out a portion. The repertoire has approximately 39,000 clones, around 90% of them found once; the top ten carry 0.55% to 0.7%. The sample here was CD4+ T cells from peripheral blood mononuclear cells, taken in the second trimester of pregnancy. These receptors came from a female donor with multiple sclerosis, enrolled in a pregnancy study. The CDR3 runs from the conserved cysteine through the conserved F or W. A D gene is named only where the DNA matches it firmly. Clone size is stated in some rows and not others, as once, few, many or a class when expanded.

D gene: NA
V gene: TRBV5-3
clone size: NA
J gene: TRBJ2-7
CDR3 length: 15
CDR3 protein: CARSPGTDSSYEQYF
CDR3 DNA: TGTGCCAGAAGCCCCGGGACTGATAGCTCCTACGAGCAGTACTTC

D gene: TRBD1
V gene: TRBV28
clone size: medium-sized
J gene: TRBJ2-7
CDR3 length: 16
CDR3 protein: CASSSPRDRASYEQYF
CDR3 DNA: TGTGCCAGCAGTTCACCACGGGACAGGGCCTCCTACGAGCAGTACTTC

D gene: NA
V gene: TRBV5-6
clone size: NA
J gene: TRBJ2-2
CDR3 length: 16
CDR3 protein: CASSLALAENTGELFF
CDR3 DNA: TGTGCCAGCAGCTTGGCACTAGCAGAAAACACCGGGGAGCTGTTTTTT

D gene: NA
V gene: TRBV30
clone size: NA
J gene: TRBJ1-2
CDR3 length: 13
CDR3 protein: CAWSMQINYGYTF
CDR3 DNA: TGTGCCTGGAGTATGCAGATAAACTATGGCTACACCTTC

D gene: NA
V gene: TRBV11-2
clone size: NA
J gene: TRBJ2-1
CDR3 length: 15
CDR3 protein: CASSLVKGPQGEQFF
CDR3 DNA: TGTGCCAGCAGCTTAGTTAAAGGCCCCCAGGGTGAGCAGTTCTTC

D gene: TRBD2
V gene: TRBV5-6
clone size: NA
J gene: TRBJ2-7
CDR3 length: 16
CDR3 protein: CASSQTGLGTGDEQYF
CDR3 DNA: TGTGCCAGCAGCCAGACCGGACTAGGGACGGGCGACGAGCAGTACTTC

D gene: TRBD1
V gene: TRBV25-1
clone size: NA
J gene: TRBJ2-7
CDR3 length: 16
CDR3 protein: CASSVPGTEEAYEQYF
CDR3 DNA: TGTGCCAGCAGTGTGCCGGGGACAGAAGAAGCCTACGAGCAGTACTTC

D gene: NA
V gene: TRBV6-5
clone size: NA
J gene: TRBJ1-5
CDR3 length: 13
CDR3 protein: CATAQRGSQPQHF
CDR3 DNA: TGTGCCACCGCTCAGCGGGGTAGCCAGCCCCAGCATTTT

D gene: TRBD2
V gene: TRBV6-5
clone size: NA
J gene: TRBJ2-7
CDR3 length: 14
CDR3 protein: CASRWGLAGGEQYF
CDR3 DNA: TGTGCCAGCAGGTGGGGACTAGCGGGAGGCGAGCAGTACTTC

D gene: TRBD2
V gene: TRBV7-3
clone size: NA
J gene: TRBJ2-1
CDR3 length: 18
CDR3 protein: CASSLAKHGTSGYNEQFF
CDR3 DNA: TGTGCCAGCAGCTTAGCTAAACACGGGACTAGCGGTTACAATGAGCAGTTCTTC

D gene: TRBD1
V gene: TRBV19
clone size: NA
J gene: TRBJ1-5
CDR3 length: 15
CDR3 protein: CASSTTRDRNQPQHF
CDR3 DNA: TGTGCCAGTAGTACCACCCGGGACAGAAATCAGCCCCAGCATTTT

D gene: TRBD2
V gene: TRBV27
clone size: NA
J gene: TRBJ2-3
CDR3 length: 15
CDR3 protein: CASSRLAGNTDTQYF
CDR3 DNA: TGTGCCAGCAGTAGGCTAGCGGGAAACACAGATACGCAGTATTTT

D gene: TRBD2
V gene: TRBV9
clone size: NA
J gene: TRBJ2-3
CDR3 length: 16
CDR3 protein: CASSARLAGGVDTQYF
CDR3 DNA: TGTGCCAGCAGCGCCCGACTAGCGGGAGGGGTAGATACGCAGTATTTT

D gene: TRBD1
V gene: TRBV11-2
clone size: NA
J gene: TRBJ2-7
CDR3 length: 17
CDR3 protein: CASSGRTGADFSYEQYF
CDR3 DNA: TGTGCCAGCAGCGGCCGGACAGGGGCCGACTTCTCCTACGAGCAGTACTTC

D gene: NA
V gene: TRBV6-6
clone size: NA
J gene: TRBJ2-5
CDR3 length: 12
CDR3 protein: CASRRQQETQYF
CDR3 DNA: TGTGCCAGCAGAAGACAGCAAGAGACCCAGTACTTC

D gene: TRBD2
V gene: TRBV4-3
clone size: NA
J gene: TRBJ2-1
CDR3 length: 15
CDR3 protein: CASSLSGREYNEQFF
CDR3 DNA: TGCGCCAGCAGCTTAAGCGGGAGGGAATACAATGAGCAGTTCTTC

D gene: TRBD2
V gene: TRBV6-1
clone size: NA
J gene: TRBJ2-1
CDR3 length: 15
CDR3 protein: CASRVTSGSVNEQFF
CDR3 DNA: TGTGCCAGCAGGGTAACGAGCGGGAGTGTAAATGAGCAGTTCTTC

D gene: NA
V gene: TRBV11-2
clone size: NA
J gene: TRBJ1-1
CDR3 length: 15
CDR3 protein: CASSLAGAGNTEAFF
CDR3 DNA: TGTGCCAGCAGCTTGGCGGGGGCCGGGAACACTGAAGCTTTCTTT

D gene: TRBD1
V gene: TRBV5-1
clone size: NA
J gene: TRBJ1-4
CDR3 length: 17
CDR3 protein: CASSPDRGSATNEKLFF
CDR3 DNA: TGCGCCAGCAGCCCCGACAGGGGGTCTGCAACTAATGAAAAACTGTTTTTT

D gene: NA
V gene: TRBV14
clone size: NA
J gene: TRBJ1-1
CDR3 length: 14
CDR3 protein: CASSQARLYTEAFF
CDR3 DNA: TGTGCCAGCAGCCAAGCGAGACTCTACACTGAAGCTTTCTTT

D gene: TRBD1
V gene: TRBV6-5
clone size: NA
J gene: TRBJ2-2
CDR3 length: 14
CDR3 protein: CASSQTGITGELFF
CDR3 DNA: TGTGCCAGCAGCCAGACAGGGATAACCGGGGAGCTGTTTTTT

D gene: NA
V gene: TRBV20-1
clone size: NA
J gene: TRBJ1-5
CDR3 length: 11
CDR3 protein: CSARDNQPQHF
CDR3 DNA: TGCAGTGCACGGGACAATCAGCCCCAGCATTTT

D gene: TRBD1
V gene: TRBV5-6
clone size: NA
J gene: TRBJ2-1
CDR3 length: 15
CDR3 protein: CAVQQGADFYNEQFF
CDR3 DNA: TGTGCCGTTCAACAGGGGGCAGACTTCTACAATGAGCAGTTCTTC

D gene: NA
V gene: TRBV2
clone size: NA
J gene: TRBJ1-5
CDR3 length: 15
CDR3 protein: CASTPNDRRSQPQHF
CDR3 DNA: TGTGCCAGCACACCGAACGACAGACGTAGTCAGCCCCAGCATTTT

D gene: NA
V gene: TRBV11-1
clone size: NA
J gene: TRBJ2-2
CDR3 length: 14
CDR3 protein: CASSYLGNTGELFF
CDR3 DNA: TGTGCCAGCAGCTACCTGGGCAACACCGGGGAGCTGTTTTTT

D gene: TRBD2
V gene: TRBV11-2
clone size: NA
J gene: TRBJ2-7
CDR3 length: 16
CDR3 protein: CASSTRTSGRPYEQYF
CDR3 DNA: TGTGCCAGCAGCACACGGACTAGCGGGAGACCCTACGAGCAGTACTTC

D gene: TRBD2
V gene: TRBV5-1
clone size: NA
J gene: TRBJ2-1
CDR3 length: 14
CDR3 protein: CASRGLAKYNEQFF
CDR3 DNA: TGCGCCAGCCGGGGACTAGCGAAGTACAATGAGCAGTTCTTC

D gene: NA
V gene: TRBV5-5
clone size: NA
J gene: TRBJ2-2
CDR3 length: 14
CDR3 protein: CASSRRGNTGELFF
CDR3 DNA: TGTGCCAGCAGCCGAAGGGGGAACACCGGGGAGCTGTTTTTT

D gene: NA
V gene: TRBV6-5
clone size: NA
J gene: TRBJ1-6
CDR3 length: 15
CDR3 protein: CASSPRAPYNSPLHF
CDR3 DNA: TGTGCCAGCAGCCCCAGGGCCCCTTATAATTCACCCCTCCACTTT

D gene: TRBD1
V gene: TRBV7-9
clone size: NA
J gene: TRBJ2-7
CDR3 length: 13
CDR3 protein: CASSLKGTGEQYF
CDR3 DNA: TGTGCCAGCAGTTTGAAGGGGACAGGGGAGCAGTACTTC

D gene: NA
V gene: TRBV19
clone size: few
J gene: TRBJ1-1
CDR3 length: 15
CDR3 protein: CASSIGKAGRTEAFF
CDR3 DNA: TGTGCCAGTAGTATAGGGAAGGCGGGAAGAACTGAAGCTTTCTTT

D gene: NA
V gene: TRBV15
clone size: NA
J gene: TRBJ1-1
CDR3 length: 15
CDR3 protein: CATGGVSGRNTEAFF
CDR3 DNA: TGTGCCACCGGAGGGGTTTCGGGACGGAACACTGAAGCTTTCTTT

D gene: TRBD2
V gene: TRBV19
clone size: NA
J gene: TRBJ2-5
CDR3 length: 16
CDR3 protein: CASSSLGLAEKETQYF
CDR3 DNA: TGTGCCAGTAGTAGTCTGGGACTAGCGGAAAAAGAGACCCAGTACTTC

D gene: TRBD2
V gene: TRBV7-2
clone size: NA
J gene: TRBJ2-7
CDR3 length: 14
CDR3 protein: CASSIQTSGYEQYF
CDR3 DNA: TGTGCCAGCAGCATACAGACTAGCGGCTACGAGCAGTACTTC

D gene: TRBD1
V gene: TRBV7-6
clone size: NA
J gene: TRBJ1-1
CDR3 length: 16
CDR3 protein: CASSNQAQGVNTEAFF
CDR3 DNA: TGTGCCAGCAGCAACCAAGCCCAGGGGGTGAACACTGAAGCTTTCTTT

D gene: TRBD2
V gene: TRBV11-3
clone size: NA
J gene: TRBJ2-1
CDR3 length: 15
CDR3 protein: CASSLGLAGVNEQFF
CDR3 DNA: TGTGCCAGCAGTTTGGGACTAGCGGGAGTCAATGAGCAGTTCTTC

D gene: NA
V gene: TRBV30
clone size: NA
J gene: TRBJ2-5
CDR3 length: 11
CDR3 protein: CAWSNGETQYF
CDR3 DNA: TGTGCCTGGAGCAACGGGGAGACCCAGTACTTC

D gene: TRBD2
V gene: TRBV5-4
clone size: NA
J gene: TRBJ2-7
CDR3 length: 13
CDR3 protein: CASSHGGGYEQYF
CDR3 DNA: TGTGCCAGCAGCCACGGGGGGGGCTACGAGCAGTACTTC

D gene: NA
V gene: TRBV19
clone size: NA
J gene: TRBJ1-1
CDR3 length: 16
CDR3 protein: CASSIDPGLETTEAFF
CDR3 DNA: TGTGCCAGTAGTATAGATCCAGGGCTGGAGACCACTGAAGCTTTCTTT

D gene: TRBD1
V gene: TRBV25-1
clone size: NA
J gene: TRBJ1-2
CDR3 length: 13
CDR3 protein: CASTGQRKAGYTF
CDR3 DNA: TGTGCCAGCACGGGACAGAGGAAGGCTGGCTACACCTTC

D gene: TRBD1
V gene: TRBV5-1
clone size: NA
J gene: TRBJ1-2
CDR3 length: 16
CDR3 protein: CASSSLGPGTGDGYTF
CDR3 DNA: TGCGCCAGCAGCTCGCTCGGACCGGGGACAGGAGATGGCTACACCTTC

D gene: NA
V gene: TRBV5-8
clone size: NA
J gene: TRBJ2-7
CDR3 length: 14
CDR3 protein: CASSLAGALYEQYF
CDR3 DNA: TGTGCCAGCAGCTTGGCAGGGGCCCTCTACGAGCAGTACTTC